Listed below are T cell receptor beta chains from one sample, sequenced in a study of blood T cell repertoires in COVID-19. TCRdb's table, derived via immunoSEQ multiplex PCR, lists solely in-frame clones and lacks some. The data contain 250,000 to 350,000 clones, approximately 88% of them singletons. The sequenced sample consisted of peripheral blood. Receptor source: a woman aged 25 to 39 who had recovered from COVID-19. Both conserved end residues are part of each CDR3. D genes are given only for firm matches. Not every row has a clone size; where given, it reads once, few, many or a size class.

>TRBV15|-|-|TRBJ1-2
CATSRGTVPLYGYTF
TGTGCCACCAGCAGAGGGACAGTACCGCTCTATGGCTACACCTTC
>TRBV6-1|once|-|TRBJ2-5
CASSESGETQYF
TGTGCCAGCAGTGAGTCCGGGGAGACCCAGTACTTC
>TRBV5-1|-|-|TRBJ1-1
CASSLSGSSENTEAFF
TGCGCCAGCAGCTTGTCGGGTTCATCTGAGAACACTGAAGCTTTCTTT
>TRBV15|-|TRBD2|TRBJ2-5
CATSRELAGGPGETQYF
TGTGCCACCAGCAGAGAACTGGCGGGGGGGCCCGGAGAGACCCAGTACTTC
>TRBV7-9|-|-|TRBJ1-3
CASSQLEAGFGNTIYF
TGTGCCAGCAGCCAACTAGAGGCGGGTTTCGGAAACACCATATATTTT
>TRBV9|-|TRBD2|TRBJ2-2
CASSVGLAGRTTNTGELFF
TGTGCCAGCAGCGTAGGTTTAGCGGGGCGAACCACGAACACCGGGGAGCTGTTTTTT
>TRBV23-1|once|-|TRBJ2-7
CASTPNRDCSYEQYF
TGCGCCAGCACCCCAAATCGGGACTGCTCCTACGAGCAGTACTTC
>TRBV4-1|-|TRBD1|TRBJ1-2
CASSQGARGRIEGYTF
TGCGCCAGCAGCCAGGGGGCCAGGGGGCGAATCGAAGGCTACACCTTC
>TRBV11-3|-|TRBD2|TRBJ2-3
CASSSSGGAADTQYF
TGTGCCAGCAGTTCCAGCGGGGGGGCGGCAGATACGCAGTATTTT
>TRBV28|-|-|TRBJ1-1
CASKSPGNTEAFF
TGTGCCAGCAAGAGTCCGGGAAACACTGAAGCTTTCTTT
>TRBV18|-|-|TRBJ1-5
CASSDSDNQPQHF
TGTGCCAGCTCGGACAGCGACAATCAGCCCCAGCATTTT
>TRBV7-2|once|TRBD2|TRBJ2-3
CASSGIIAGAYTDTQYF
TGTGCCAGCAGCGGGATTATAGCGGGGGCCTACACAGATACGCAGTATTTT
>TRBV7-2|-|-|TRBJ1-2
CASSLSGWGYGYTF
TGTGCCAGCAGCTTATCAGGGTGGGGCTATGGCTACACCTTC
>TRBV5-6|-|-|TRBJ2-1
CASSSLGTSRAYNEQFF
TGTGCCAGCAGCTCCCTCGGGACTTCCCGGGCCTACAATGAGCAGTTCTTC
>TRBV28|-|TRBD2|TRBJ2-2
CASGTSGNTGELFF
TGTGCCAGCGGGACTAGCGGGAACACCGGGGAGCTGTTTTTT
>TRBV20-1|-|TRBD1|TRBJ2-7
CSASGTGAAYEQYF
TGCAGTGCTAGTGGAACAGGGGCAGCCTACGAGCAGTACTTC
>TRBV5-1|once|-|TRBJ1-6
CASSLVRNSPLHF
TGCGCCAGCAGCTTGGTCCGTAATTCACCCCTCCACTTT
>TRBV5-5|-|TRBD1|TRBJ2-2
CASSLQGANTGELFF
TGTGCCAGCAGCTTACAGGGGGCGAACACCGGGGAGCTGTTTTTT
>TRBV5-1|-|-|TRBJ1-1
CASTGAGTNTEAFF
TGCGCCAGCACAGGGGCAGGGACGAACACTGAAGCTTTCTTT
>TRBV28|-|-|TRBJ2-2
CASSLRQGLGGELFF
TGTGCCAGCAGTTTACGGCAGGGGCTGGGCGGGGAGCTGTTTTTT
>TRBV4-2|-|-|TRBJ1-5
CASSQGNRVSQPQHF
TGTGCCAGCAGCCAAGGGAACAGGGTCAGTCAGCCCCAGCATTTT
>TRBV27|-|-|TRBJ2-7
CASSWQGTYEQYF
TGTGCCAGCAGCTGGCAGGGAACCTACGAGCAGTACTTC
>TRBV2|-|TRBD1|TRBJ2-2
CAIPPGQGANTGELFF
TGTGCCATTCCACCGGGACAGGGGGCGAACACCGGGGAGCTGTTTTTT
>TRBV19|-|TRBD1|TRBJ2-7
CASSLRTGEGEQYF
TGTGCCAGTAGTCTCCGGACAGGGGAAGGCGAGCAGTACTTC
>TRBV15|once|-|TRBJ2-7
CATSRDPHGRYEQYF
TGTGCCACCAGCAGAGATCCACACGGGAGATACGAGCAGTACTTC
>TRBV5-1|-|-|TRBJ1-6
CASSLEDSSPLHF
TGCGCCAGCAGCTTGGAAGACAGCTCACCCCTCCACTTT
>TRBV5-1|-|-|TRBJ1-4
CASSSNGATNEKLFF
TGCGCCAGCAGCTCAAACGGTGCAACTAATGAAAAACTGTTTTTT
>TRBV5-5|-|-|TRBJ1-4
CASSERITNEKLFF
TGTGCCAGCAGCGAGAGAATAACTAATGAAAAACTGTTTTTT
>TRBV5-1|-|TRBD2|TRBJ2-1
CASSLLAGGGNEQFF
TGCGCCAGCAGCCTACTAGCGGGGGGTGGCAATGAGCAGTTCTTC
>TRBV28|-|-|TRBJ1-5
CASSSDSNQPQHF
TGTGCCAGCAGCTCAGATAGCAATCAGCCCCAGCATTTT
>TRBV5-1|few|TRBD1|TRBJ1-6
CASSLAGAGGSPLHF
TGCGCCAGCAGCTTGGCCGGGGCAGGGGGTTCACCCCTCCACTTT
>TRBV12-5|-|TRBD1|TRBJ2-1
CASATGTGLEQFF
TGTGCTAGTGCCACCGGGACAGGGCTTGAGCAGTTCTTC
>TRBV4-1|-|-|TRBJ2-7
CASSQQQGSSYEQYF
TGCGCCAGCAGCCAACAACAGGGATCCTCCTACGAGCAGTACTTC
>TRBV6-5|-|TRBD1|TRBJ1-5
CASNPGTVSNQPQHF
TGTGCCAGCAACCCCGGGACAGTTAGCAATCAGCCCCAGCATTTT
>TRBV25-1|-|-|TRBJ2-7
CASSAYPGSTGANEQYF
TGTGCCAGCAGTGCATACCCAGGTTCGACAGGCGCCAACGAGCAGTACTTC
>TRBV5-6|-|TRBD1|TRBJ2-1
CASSLAGQGYDEQFF
TGTGCCAGCAGCTTGGCTGGACAGGGTTACGATGAGCAGTTCTTC
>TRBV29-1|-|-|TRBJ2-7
CSVVRGSYEQYF
TGCAGCGTTGTCAGGGGCTCCTACGAGCAGTACTTC
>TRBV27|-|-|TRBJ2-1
CASISFKGAVEDNEQFF
TGTGCCAGCATTTCGTTCAAAGGGGCGGTTGAAGACAATGAGCAGTTCTTC
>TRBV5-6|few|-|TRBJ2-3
CASSSHREDTQYF
TGTGCCAGCAGCTCCCACCGGGAGGATACGCAGTATTTT
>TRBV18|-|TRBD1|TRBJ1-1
CASSPGGQINRGAFF
TGTGCCAGCTCACCGGGGGGACAGATTAATCGGGGAGCTTTCTTT
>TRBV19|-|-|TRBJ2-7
CASSIDAQARYEQYF
TGTGCCAGTAGTATAGATGCGCAGGCCCGCTACGAGCAGTACTTC
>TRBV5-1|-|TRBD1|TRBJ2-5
CASSLGQAGQETQYF
TGCGCCAGCAGCCTAGGACAGGCAGGCCAAGAGACCCAGTACTTC
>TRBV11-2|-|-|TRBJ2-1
CASSFRTDNNEQFF
TGTGCCAGCAGCTTCAGGACAGACAACAATGAGCAGTTCTTC
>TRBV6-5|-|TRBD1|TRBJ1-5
CASKLDRVDQPQHF
TGTGCCAGCAAATTAGACAGGGTCGATCAGCCCCAGCATTTT
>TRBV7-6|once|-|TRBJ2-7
CASRPAGSYEQYF
TGTGCCAGCAGACCGGCGGGCTCCTACGAGCAGTACTTC
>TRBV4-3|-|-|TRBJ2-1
CASSQALGAYNEQFF
TGCGCCAGCAGCCAAGCCCTAGGGGCGTACAATGAGCAGTTCTTC
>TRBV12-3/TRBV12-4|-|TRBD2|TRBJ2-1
CASSPPGRDEQFF
TGTGCCAGCAGCCCCCCGGGGAGGGATGAGCAGTTCTTC
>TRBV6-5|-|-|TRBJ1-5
CASRDDWKPQHF
TGTGCCAGCAGAGACGACTGGAAGCCCCAGCATTTT
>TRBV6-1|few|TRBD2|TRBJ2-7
CASSEVWPAGGYEQYF
TGTGCCAGCAGTGAAGTTTGGCCAGCGGGGGGCTACGAGCAGTACTTC
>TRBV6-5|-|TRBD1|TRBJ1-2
CASRHGTGGHYGYTF
TGTGCCAGCAGGCATGGGACAGGGGGCCACTATGGCTACACCTTC
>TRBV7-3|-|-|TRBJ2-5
CASSLRGGGAFQETQYF
TGTGCCAGCAGCTTAAGAGGTGGCGGGGCATTCCAAGAGACCCAGTACTTC
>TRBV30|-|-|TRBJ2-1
CAWRKRVPVNEQFF
TGTGCCTGGAGAAAGCGGGTTCCAGTCAATGAGCAGTTCTTC
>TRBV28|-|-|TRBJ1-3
CASSLWQGSGNTIYF
TGTGCCAGCAGTTTATGGCAGGGGAGTGGAAACACCATATATTTT
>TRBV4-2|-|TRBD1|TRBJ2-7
CASSQGPTGTESYEQYF
TGTGCCAGCAGCCAGGGGCCTACCGGGACAGAATCCTACGAGCAGTACTTC